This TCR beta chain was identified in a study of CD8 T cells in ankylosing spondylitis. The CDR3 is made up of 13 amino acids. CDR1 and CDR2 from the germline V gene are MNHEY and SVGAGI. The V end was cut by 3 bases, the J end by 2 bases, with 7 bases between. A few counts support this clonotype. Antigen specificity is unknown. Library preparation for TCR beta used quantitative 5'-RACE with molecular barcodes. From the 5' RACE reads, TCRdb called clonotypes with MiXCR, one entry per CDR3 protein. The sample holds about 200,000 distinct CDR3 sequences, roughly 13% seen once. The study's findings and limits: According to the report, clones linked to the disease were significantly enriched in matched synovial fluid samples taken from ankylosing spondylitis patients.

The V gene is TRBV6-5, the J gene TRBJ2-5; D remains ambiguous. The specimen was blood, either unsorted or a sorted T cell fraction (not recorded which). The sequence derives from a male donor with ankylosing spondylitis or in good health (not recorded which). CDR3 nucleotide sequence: TGTGCCAGCAGTTATTCCTGGCAAGAGACCCAGTACTTC. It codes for CASSYSWQETQYF.